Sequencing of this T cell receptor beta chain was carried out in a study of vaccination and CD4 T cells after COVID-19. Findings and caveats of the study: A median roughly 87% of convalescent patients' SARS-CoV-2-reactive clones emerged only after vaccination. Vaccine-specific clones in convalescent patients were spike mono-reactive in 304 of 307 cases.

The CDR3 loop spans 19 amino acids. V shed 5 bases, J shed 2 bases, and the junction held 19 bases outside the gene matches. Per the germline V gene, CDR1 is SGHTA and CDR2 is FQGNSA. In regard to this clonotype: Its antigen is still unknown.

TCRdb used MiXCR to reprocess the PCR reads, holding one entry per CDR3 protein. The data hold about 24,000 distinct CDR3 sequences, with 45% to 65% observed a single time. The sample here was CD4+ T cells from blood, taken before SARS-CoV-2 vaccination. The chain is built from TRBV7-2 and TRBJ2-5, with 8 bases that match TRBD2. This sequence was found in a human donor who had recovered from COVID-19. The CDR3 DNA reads TGTGCCAGCAGCCCCCGATTTGGGGAGCGGGAGAACCAACAAGAGACCCAGTACTTC. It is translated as CASSPRFGERENQQETQYF.